This TCR beta chain derives from a study of control samples from healthy donors and cancer patients. The repertoire was sequenced with immunoSEQ multiplex PCR; TCRdb's copy has only in-frame clones and lacks some. The table shows 120,000 or so clones, with about 90% occurring only once. As to this clone: An end of the junction differs from the germline gene, which may be a read error.

This CDR3 contains 17 residues. The germline gives CDR1 SSHAT, CDR2 FNYEAQ (reference sequence). This sequence joins TRBV7-7 and TRBJ2-5; 13 bases align to TRBD2. This sequence was found in a man aged 55-75 years in good health. The specimen sequenced was blood. CDR3 nucleotide sequence: TGTGCTAGCAGCCCCCCCGGACTAGCGGGGGCCCAAGAGACCCAGTACTTC. Its translation is CASSPPGLAGAQETQYF.